This section outlines one T cell receptor beta chain sequence together with its context. This sample was taken from a study of OX40 agonist ivuxolimab in advanced cancers. This CDR3 region has 16 residues. Per germline, CDR1 SGHVS and CDR2 FQNEAQ. Trimming took off 5 bases at V and 8 bases at J, with 22 bases between the two ends. Repertoires were generated with immunoSEQ multiplex PCR, while TCRdb's copy carries only in-frame clones and drops some. Of 30,000 to 50,000 clones in the sample, more than 85% were seen once. The material sequenced was CD4+ or CD8+ T cells sorted from blood, taken in a trial of the OX40 agonist ivuxolimab. V and J are TRBV7-8 and TRBJ2-1; D perhaps matches TRBD2 (5 bases). The sequence was collected from an adult with an advanced solid tumor such as melanoma, head and neck, liver or kidney cancer. The CDR3 is CASSPERAPWSYEQFF. CDR3 nucleotide sequence: TGTGCCAGCAGCCCGGAGAGGGCCCCTTGGTCGTATGAGCAGTTCTTC.